Following are 21 T cell receptor beta chains from one sample sequenced in a study. TCRdb fed the 5' RACE reads into MiXCR, producing one record per CDR3 protein. In the table there are several thousand distinct CDR3 sequences, 60% of which are singletons. The sequencing sample was made of tumor-infiltrating memory CD4+ T cells sorted from the breast tumor. Noted subset: memory CD4+ T cells, CD4+CD45RO+CD25-. Receptors originate from a female donor with breast cancer.

The chain is built from TRBV6-5 and TRBJ2-1; 9 bases are shared with TRBD2. The CDR3 covers 16 residues. Germline trimming cut 1 base from V and 3 bases from J; bases unmatched to any gene: 4. CDR1 and CDR2 (germline): MNHEY, SVGAGI. DNA of the CDR3: TGTGCCAGCAGTTACTTTAGCGGGGGAAACTACAATGAGCAGTTCTTC. Translated, it gives CASSYFSGGNYNEQFF.

V gene TRBV12-3 or TRBV12-4 combines with J gene TRBJ2-2; no reliable D call. This CDR3 is 11 amino acids long. V was pared by 6 bases and J by 13 bases, with 12 bases between. In DNA form, the CDR3 reads TGTGCCAGCAGCACCAACGACGCGCTGTTTTTT. The encoded protein is CASSTNDALFF.

The gene calls are TRBV12-3 or TRBV12-4 and TRBJ2-2; D may correspond to TRBD1 or TRBD2 (6 bases each). V gave up 2 bases and J gave up 6 bases, with 16 bases separating them. The CDR3 covers 16 residues. CDR3 amino acids: CASSLFLGQRAGELFF. CDR3 coding DNA: TGTGCCAGCAGTTTATTCCTAGGACAGCGGGCCGGGGAGCTGTTTTTT.

The rearrangement links TRBV18 to TRBJ1-4; D is possibly TRBD1 (5 bases). Per the germline V gene, CDR1 is KGHSH and CDR2 is LQKENI. There are 13 residues in the CDR3. Between the trimmed V and J ends, which lost 2 bases and 8 bases, there was a span of 9 bases. As DNA, the CDR3 is TGTGCCAGCTCACCAGACCGGGGGGAAAAACTGTTTTTT. This translates into CASSPDRGEKLFF.

This rearrangement joins TRBV27 to TRBJ2-7; TRBD2 matches at 13 bases. Trimming at V came to 7 bases and at J to 3 bases, leaving 9 bases not matched to a gene. The germline CDR1 and CDR2 sequences are MNHEY and SMNVEV (reference sequence). The CDR3 runs to 16 residues. The CDR3 loop reads CASTTLGLAGNYEQYF. In nucleotides, the CDR3 is TGTGCCAGCACTACCCTGGGACTAGCGGGGAACTACGAGCAGTACTTC.

For the CDR3, the DNA is TGTGCCAGCAGTGACCTGCCACCGCACCCGACCCTCACAGATACGCAGTATTTT. Translation gives CASSDLPPHPTLTDTQYF. The genes are TRBV6-1 and TRBJ2-3; no reliable D call. The CDR3 extends over 18 amino acids. V lost 3 bases and J lost 2, with 21 bases in between. Germline V lookup: CDR1 MNHNS, CDR2 SASEGT.

This clonotype was recorded once. The chain employs TRBV12-3 or TRBV12-4 and TRBJ1-5; no reliable D call. Trimming took 5 bases from V and 7 from J, leaving 15 bases between them. The CDR3 is 14 residues long. The CDR3 DNA reads as TGTGCCAGCAGTCCCATCATGGGTGAGCAGCCCCAGCATTTT. Translation: CASSPIMGEQPQHF.

This chain uses TRBV7-8 with TRBJ2-1; D tentatively reads TRBD1 or TRBD2 (7 bases each). The V gene's germline CDR1 is SGHVS and CDR2 FQNEAQ. The CDR3 is made up of 14 amino acids. V was shortened by 7 bases and J by 7 bases, with 17 bases between the two germline ends. The CDR3 here is CASTAREGANEQFF. In nucleotides, the CDR3 is TGTGCCAGCACCGCCAGGGAGGGGGCGAATGAGCAGTTCTTC.

This clonotype is judged medium-sized. The J gene is TRBJ1-1, the V gene TRBV6-6; TRBD1 matches at 7 bases. The J segment lost 2 bases and the V segment lost 8 bases, leaving 14 bases of the junction unmatched. The CDR3 is 16 amino acids. Looked up from germline, CDR1 is MNHNY and CDR2 is SVGAGI (reference sequence). The CDR3: CASAYYPGQPNTEAFF. The CDR3 DNA follows: TGTGCCAGCGCCTACTACCCGGGACAGCCAAACACTGAAGCTTTCTTT.

J is TRBJ2-7 and V is TRBV6-5; D assignment may be TRBD1 or TRBD2 (6 bases each). V was clipped by 6 bases and J by 5 bases, with 20 bases between them. CDR1 is MNHEY, CDR2 SVGAGI, per germline. CDR3 length: 15 residues. The CDR3 here is CASSGGWGAAHEQYF. The CDR3, as DNA: TGTGCCAGCAGCGGAGGGTGGGGGGCGGCCCACGAGCAGTACTTC.

The chain links TRBV28 to TRBJ1-5; 8 bases agree with TRBD1. CDR3 length: 16 residues. With V trimmed by 5 bases and J by 5 bases, 11 bases remained unmatched. The germline V gene has CDR1 MDHEN and CDR2 SYDVKM. CDR3 amino acids: CASSGVGQGAHQPQHF. DNA for the CDR3: TGTGCCAGCAGTGGGGTGGGGCAGGGGGCACATCAGCCCCAGCATTTT.

DNA for the CDR3: TGTGCCAGCAGACAATCCGAGAGGAACACTGAAGCTTTCTTT. It codes for CASRQSERNTEAFF. V usage is TRBV6-5 and J usage is TRBJ1-1; D not resolved. Looked up from germline, CDR1 is MNHEY and CDR2 is SVGAGI. V shed 6 bases and J shed 1 base, with 12 bases lying between them. This CDR3 region has 14 residues.

J is TRBJ1-1 and V is TRBV5-5, with TRBD1 as a possible D gene (5 bases). Germline CDR1 is SGHKS and CDR2 is YYEKEE (reference sequence). The CDR3 spans 14 residues. V gave up 0 bases and J gave up 4 bases, with 10 bases separating them. The DNA of the CDR3 is TGTGCCAGCAGCTTGGAATGGGGGTCCACTGAAGCTTTCTTT. This encodes CASSLEWGSTEAFF.

V usage is TRBV6-6 and J usage is TRBJ2-3; no firm D call. V lost 2 bases, J lost 2 bases, and 8 bases lay in between. From germline, CDR1 is MNHNY and CDR2 SVGAGI (reference sequence). The length of the CDR3 is 14 residues. CDR3 loop: CASSYPHNTDTQYF. Written as DNA, the CDR3 is TGTGCCAGCAGTTACCCCCACAACACAGATACGCAGTATTTT.

This rearrangement joins TRBV5-1 to TRBJ1-2; the D is unclear. Germline V CDR1 and CDR2: SGHRS, YFSETQ. This CDR3 contains 13 residues. V lost 4 bases, J lost 0 bases, and 7 bases lay in between. CDR3 region: CASSKEANYGYTF. In DNA form, the CDR3 reads TGCGCCAGCAGCAAGGAAGCTAACTATGGCTACACCTTC.

V is TRBV3-1 and J is TRBJ2-1; D not resolved. Trimming removed 1 base at V and 4 bases at J, with 8 bases between. Germline CDR1 is LGHDT and CDR2 is YNNKEL (reference sequence). The CDR3 spans 14 residues. The CDR3 coding sequence is TGTGCCAGCAGCCAAGTGAGCAGATACAATGAGCAGTTCTTC. Its translation: CASSQVSRYNEQFF.

In this sample, this clonotype turned up a few times. V and J are TRBV4-3 and TRBJ2-7, with 10 bases matching TRBD1. V was clipped by 1 base and J by 2 bases; unmatched bases: 11. The CDR3 runs 18 residues. Germline V lookup: CDR1 LGHNA, CDR2 YSLEER. The CDR3 here is CASSQALAGGQGTYEQYF. The CDR3 bases are TGCGCCAGCAGCCAAGCCCTGGCGGGGGGACAGGGGACCTACGAGCAGTACTTC.

This rearrangement joins TRBV20-1 to TRBJ2-6; TRBD2 matches at 10 bases. The CDR3 contains 14 residues. V lost 7 bases to trimming and J lost 1 base; unmatched junction nucleotides: 1. The V gene's germline CDR1 is DFQATT and CDR2 SNEGSKA (reference sequence). CDR3 in amino acids: CSVAGGSGANVLTF. The CDR3, as DNA: TGCAGTGTAGCGGGAGGATCTGGGGCCAACGTCCTGACTTTC.

The chain links TRBV12-3 or TRBV12-4 to TRBJ1-2; 8 bases align to TRBD1. The ends lost 3 bases at V and 5 bases at J; junction bases unmatched: 5. The CDR3 loop spans 14 amino acids. CDR3 bases: TGTGCCAGCAGTTTGGCAGGGGGCCTATATGGCTACACCTTC. Its translation: CASSLAGGLYGYTF.

A few counts support this clonotype. The chain links TRBV20-1 to TRBJ1-4; D might be TRBD1 (5 bases). Germline lookup yields CDR1 DFQATT and CDR2 SNEGSKA (reference sequence). CDR3 length: 14 amino acids. V was clipped by 5 bases and J by 0 bases, with 10 bases between them. CDR3 loop: CSASFRATNEKLFF. CDR3 bases: TGCAGTGCTTCCTTCAGGGCAACTAATGAAAAACTGTTTTTT.

Only a few counts were recorded for this clonotype. This chain connects TRBV5-1 to TRBJ2-7; the D gene is possibly TRBD1 (6 bases). The CDR3 has 14 residues. Per germline, CDR1 SGHRS and CDR2 YFSETQ. Between the trimmed V and J ends, which lost 2 bases and 4 bases, there was a span of 13 bases. The CDR3 region is CASSFRDTRYEQYF. For the CDR3, the DNA is TGCGCCAGCAGCTTCCGGGACACCCGGTACGAGCAGTACTTC.